This is a list of T cell receptor beta chains from one sample in a study of blood T cell repertoires in COVID-19. The protocol was immunoSEQ multiplex PCR, while the TCRdb copy is restricted to in-frame clones and leaves out a portion. The table has over 150,000 clones, 70% to 90% seen once. The sequenced material came from peripheral blood. These receptors were taken from a man aged 40-50 years with acute or convalescent COVID-19. Both conserved end residues are part of each CDR3. Where a row states a size, it is once, few, many or the class of an expanded clone; other rows omit it.

V	length	size	CDR3
TRBV28	16	-	CASSSRRGSSEYTIYF
TRBV10-3	14	-	CAISGRDPSYEQYF
TRBV7-9	15	-	CASSSTGTPSYGYTF
TRBV19	15	-	CASMVSHGTTYGYTF
TRBV4-1	14	-	CASSHAGGEETQYF
TRBV7-2	17	few	CASSLRGGSSRDYEQYF
TRBV18	14	-	CASSLDSLEETQYF
TRBV2	15	-	CASSEMGQGGYEQYF
TRBV5-6	14	few	CASSLIVANYGYTF
TRBV7-3	15	-	CASSLEGASTDTQYF
TRBV6-2/TRBV6-3	12	-	CASSTDTVGYTF
TRBV6-5	15	-	CASSSLAGSTDTQYF
TRBV24-1	17	-	CATSDSAGAGGPQEQFF
TRBV24-1	16	-	CATSDGVTSGEETQYF
TRBV7-9	11	-	CASNRVDEQYF
TRBV18	14	-	CASSRDSPRDTQYF
TRBV5-4	16	few	CASSGLPGTAQSPLHF
TRBV27	13	few	CASLGRGNYEQYF
TRBV6-5	15	once	CASSYGTGGSYEQYF
TRBV7-2	16	few	CASSFWAGGPEDTQYF
TRBV6-5	12	-	CASNADRGKAFF
TRBV7-2	16	-	CASSGFGGGSGGELFF
TRBV27	14	-	CASSFISGNTEAFF
TRBV5-4	14	few	CASSLSGGSYEQYF
TRBV6-5	15	medium-sized	CAGKVEAGGPETQYF
TRBV11-2	17	-	CASSSPTGQPDPYEQYF
TRBV9	14	-	CASTRQGLNTEAFF
TRBV7-3	14	-	CASSLRGRAGELFF
TRBV6-2/TRBV6-3	14	few	CASNPIGDNYGYTF
TRBV4-1	14	-	CASSQVNSITEAFF
TRBV25-1	13	-	CASIGQDNSPLHF
TRBV2	15	-	CASSGGQGANEKLFF
TRBV12-3/TRBV12-4	13	-	CASSLGQGSGYTF
TRBV25-1	14	few	CASSDAGRSDEQFF
TRBV30	13	-	CACLVDSTDTQYF
TRBV10-2	16	-	CASSRPRRAGDNEQFF
TRBV27	16	-	CASSSGTGEIGYGYTF
TRBV7-9	15	-	CASSLVGGVYNEQFF
TRBV19	13	-	CASTDRGNQPQHF
TRBV3-1/TRBV3-2	16	-	CASSLNRPGLVAEQFF
TRBV5-1	14	-	CASTERGRDLSYTF
TRBV6-5	13	-	CASTAQASQPQHF
TRBV4-1	15	once	CASSQGKEATGELFF
TRBV4-1	14	-	CASSQGTGNYEQYF
TRBV25-1	15	-	CASSESGVSYNEQFF